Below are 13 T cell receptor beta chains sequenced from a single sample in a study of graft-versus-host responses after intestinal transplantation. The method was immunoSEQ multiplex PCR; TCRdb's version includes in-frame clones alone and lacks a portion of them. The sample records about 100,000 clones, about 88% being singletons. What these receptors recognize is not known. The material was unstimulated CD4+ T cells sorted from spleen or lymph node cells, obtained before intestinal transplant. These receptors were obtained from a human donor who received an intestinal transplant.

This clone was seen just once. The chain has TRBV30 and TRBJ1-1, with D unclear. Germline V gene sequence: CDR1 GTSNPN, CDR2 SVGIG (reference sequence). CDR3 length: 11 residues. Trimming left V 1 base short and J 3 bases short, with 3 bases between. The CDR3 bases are TGTGCCTGGAGTGCGTACACTGAAGCTTTCTTT. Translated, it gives CAWSAYTEAFF.

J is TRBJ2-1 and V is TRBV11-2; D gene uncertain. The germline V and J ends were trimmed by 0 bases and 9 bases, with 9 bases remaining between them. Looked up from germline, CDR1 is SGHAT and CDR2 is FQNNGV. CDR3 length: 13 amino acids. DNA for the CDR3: TGTGCCAGCAGCTTAGAGTATACCGCTGAGCAGTTCTTC. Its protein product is CASSLEYTAEQFF.

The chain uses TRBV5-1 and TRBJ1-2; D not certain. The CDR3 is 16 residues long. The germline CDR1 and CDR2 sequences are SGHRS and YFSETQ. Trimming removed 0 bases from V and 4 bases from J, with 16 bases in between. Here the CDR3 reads CASSLDSGEPFYGYTF. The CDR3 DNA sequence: TGCGCCAGCAGCTTGGATTCCGGGGAGCCCTTCTATGGCTACACCTTC.

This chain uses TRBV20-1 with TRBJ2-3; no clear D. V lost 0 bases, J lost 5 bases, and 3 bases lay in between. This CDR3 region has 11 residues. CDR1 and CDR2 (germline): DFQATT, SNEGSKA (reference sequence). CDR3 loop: CSAREVDTQYF. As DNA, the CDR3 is TGCAGTGCTAGAGAGGTAGATACGCAGTATTTT.

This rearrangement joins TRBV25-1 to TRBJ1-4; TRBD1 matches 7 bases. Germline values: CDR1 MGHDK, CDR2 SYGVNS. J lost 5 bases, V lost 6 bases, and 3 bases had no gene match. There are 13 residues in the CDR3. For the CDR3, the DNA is TGTGCCAGCAGGGACAGGAGGAATGAAAAACTGTTTTTT. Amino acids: CASRDRRNEKLFF.

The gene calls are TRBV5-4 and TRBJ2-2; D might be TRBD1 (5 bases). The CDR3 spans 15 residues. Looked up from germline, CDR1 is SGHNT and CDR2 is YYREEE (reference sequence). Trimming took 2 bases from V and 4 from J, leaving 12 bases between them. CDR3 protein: CASSLGQGGTGELFF. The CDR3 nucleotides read TGTGCCAGCAGCTTAGGGCAGGGCGGCACCGGGGAGCTGTTTTTT.

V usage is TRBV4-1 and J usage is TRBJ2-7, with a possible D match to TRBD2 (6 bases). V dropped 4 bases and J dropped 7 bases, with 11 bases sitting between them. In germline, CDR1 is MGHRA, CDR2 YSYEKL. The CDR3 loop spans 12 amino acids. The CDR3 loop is CASSPGRGEQYF. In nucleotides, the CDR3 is TGCGCCAGCAGCCCAGGCCGGGGGGAGCAGTACTTC.

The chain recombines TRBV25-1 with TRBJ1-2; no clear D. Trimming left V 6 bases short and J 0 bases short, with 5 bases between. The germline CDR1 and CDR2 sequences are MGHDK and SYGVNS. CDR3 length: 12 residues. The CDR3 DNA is TGTGCCAGCAGAGGAGCTAACTATGGCTACACCTTC. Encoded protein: CASRGANYGYTF.

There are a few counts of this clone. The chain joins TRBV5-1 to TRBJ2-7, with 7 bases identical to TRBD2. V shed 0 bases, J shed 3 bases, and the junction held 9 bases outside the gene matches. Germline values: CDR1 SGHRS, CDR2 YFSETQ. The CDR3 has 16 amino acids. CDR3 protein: CASSLATAGDHYEQYF. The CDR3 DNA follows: TGCGCCAGCAGCTTGGCCACGGCGGGAGACCACTACGAGCAGTACTTC.

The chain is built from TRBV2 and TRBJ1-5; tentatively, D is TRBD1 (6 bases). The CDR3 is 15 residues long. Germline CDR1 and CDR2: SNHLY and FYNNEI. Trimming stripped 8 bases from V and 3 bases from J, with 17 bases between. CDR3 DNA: TGTGCCAGCCTTGAGGGCAGGGGCCACAATCAGCCCCAGCATTTT. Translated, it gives CASLEGRGHNQPQHF. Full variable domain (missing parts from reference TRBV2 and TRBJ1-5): EPEVTQTPSHQVTQMGQEVILRCVPISNHLYFYWYRQILGQKVEFLVSFYNNEISEKSEIFDDQFSVERPDGSNFTLKIRSTKLEDSAMYFCASLEGRGHNQPQHFGDGTRLSIL.

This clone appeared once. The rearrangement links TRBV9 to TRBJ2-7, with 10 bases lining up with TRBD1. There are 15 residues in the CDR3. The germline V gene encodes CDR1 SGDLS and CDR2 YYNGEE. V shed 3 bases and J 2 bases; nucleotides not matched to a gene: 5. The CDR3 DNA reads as TGTGCCAGCAGCGAGGGACAGGGGCCTCCCTACGAGCAGTACTTC. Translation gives CASSEGQGPPYEQYF.

CDR3: CASSYRAAYNEQFF. CDR3 nucleotides: TGTGCCAGCAGCTACAGGGCTGCCTACAATGAGCAGTTCTTC. The V and J genes are TRBV7-9 and TRBJ2-1; D may be TRBD1 (6 bases). V lost 4 bases, J lost 2 bases, and 9 bases lay in between. The CDR3 has 14 residues. In germline, CDR1 is SEHNR, CDR2 FQNEAQ (reference sequence). Combining the CDR3 with reference TRBV7-9 and TRBJ2-1 gives the whole variable domain DTGVSQNPRHKITKRGQNVTFRCDPISEHNRLYWYRQTLGQGPEFLTYFQNEAQLEKSRLLSDRFSAERPKGSFSTLEIQRTEQGDSAMYLCASSYRAAYNEQFFGPGTRLTVL.

The chain's CDR3 is CASRPGSRYEQYF. The DNA of the CDR3 is TGCGCCAGCAGGCCAGGGTCCCGCTACGAGCAGTACTTC. The chain links TRBV10-2 to TRBJ2-7, with D possibly TRBD1 on 5 matching bases. The CDR3 has 13 amino acids. Deletions cut 6 bases from V and 3 bases from J, with 12 bases between. Germline CDR1 is WSHSY and CDR2 is SAAADI.